These 9 T cell receptor beta chains came from one sample sequenced in a study of shared clonotypes between healthy human individuals. TCRdb's copy holds only in-frame clones and misses some; the assay was immunoSEQ multiplex PCR. The table includes millions of clones, about 92% detected once. The sample comprised naive CD4+ T cells sorted from blood. Subset noted: CD45RA+ positively selected. These receptors were taken from a man aged 18 to 29 in good health.

The chain links TRBV6-7 to TRBJ1-5; D perhaps matches TRBD1 (5 bases). TRBV6-7 is placed among ORFs of uncertain function. This CDR3 region has 14 residues. The germline V and J ends were trimmed by 6 bases and 7 bases, with 16 bases remaining between them. The CDR3 loop is CASSLGGFGQPQHF. The CDR3 DNA reads TGTGCCAGCAGCTTGGGGGGGTTCGGACAGCCCCAGCATTTT.

The chain has TRBV5-1 and TRBJ1-1; D remains ambiguous. Trimming cost V 4 bases and J 0 bases, with 10 bases left between them. The CDR3 has 14 residues. Germline lookup yields CDR1 SGHRS and CDR2 YFSETQ. The DNA for the CDR3 is TGCGCCAGCAGCCAAAACGAATTGAACACTGAAGCTTTCTTT. Protein: CASSQNELNTEAFF.

A remark on this clone: Different DNA sequences within this sample yield the same CDR3. The V call is TRBV5-1, the J call TRBJ2-2; D ambiguous. CDR1 and CDR2 (germline): SGHRS, YFSETQ. Trimming removed 0 bases at V and 5 bases at J, with 5 bases between. The length of the CDR3 is 13 residues. DNA for the CDR3: TGCGCCAGCAGCTTGGGTGGAACCGGGGAGCTGTTTTTT. Its translation: CASSLGGTGELFF.

The chain recombines TRBV7-2 with TRBJ1-1, with D tentatively TRBD1 (5 bases). Germline lookup yields CDR1 SGHTA and CDR2 FQGNSA. Trimming took off 5 bases at V and 4 bases at J, with 11 bases between the two ends. The CDR3 loop spans 13 amino acids. The CDR3 loop reads CASSPAGPTEAFF. CDR3 nucleotide sequence: TGTGCCAGCAGCCCAGCGGGGCCCACTGAAGCTTTCTTT.

The rearrangement joins TRBV6-5 to TRBJ2-7; D may be TRBD1 or TRBD2 (6 bases each). Looked up from germline, CDR1 is MNHEY and CDR2 is SVGAGI. Trimming took 4 bases from V and 3 from J, leaving 16 bases between them. The CDR3 totals 15 residues. The CDR3 protein is CASSLSGAHIYEQYF. Here the CDR3 DNA reads TGTGCCAGCAGTTTATCGGGGGCCCATATCTACGAGCAGTACTTC.

The V gene is TRBV9, the J gene TRBJ2-2; the D is unclear. The CDR3 has 16 residues. CDR1 and CDR2 from the germline V gene are SGDLS and YYNGEE. V lost 2 bases, J lost 5 bases, and 16 bases lay in between. The CDR3 bases are TGTGCCAGCAGCGTTGGAGCCGCCCTGACTACCGGGGAGCTGTTTTTT. Amino acids: CASSVGAALTTGELFF.

V usage is TRBV7-2 and J usage is TRBJ2-7; the D is unclear. V lost 1 base and J lost 1, with 8 bases in between. This CDR3 has 14 residues. CDR1 SGHTA and CDR2 FQGNSA come from the germline V gene. The CDR3 DNA reads as TGTGCCAGCAGCTTAGGGACGGATTCCTACGAGCAGTACTTC. It yields the protein CASSLGTDSYEQYF.

V is TRBV6-6 and J is TRBJ2-7; D gene unclear. V was clipped by 3 bases and J by 2 bases, with 8 bases between them. The CDR3 spans 13 residues. Germline V lookup: CDR1 MNHNY, CDR2 SVGAGI (reference sequence). CDR3 in DNA: TGTGCCAGCAGTTATGGTTTAACCTACGAGCAGTACTTC. Translated: CASSYGLTYEQYF.

The chain links TRBV7-8 to TRBJ1-4; TRBD1 aligns across 7 bases. CDR1 is SGHVS, CDR2 FQNEAQ, per germline. V dropped 1 base and J dropped 8; count of bases not matched to a gene: 7. The CDR3 sequence is 15 residues long. The CDR3 loop is CASSLVAGGGEKLFF. The CDR3 nucleotides read TGTGCCAGCAGCTTAGTGGCAGGGGGAGGCGAAAAACTGTTTTTT.